These 11 T cell receptor beta chains originate from one sample sequenced in a study of blood T cells in healthy people across ages. Primed by a sample-barcoded 5' primer and a J-beta primer mix, a second PCR proceeded for 7 to 11 cycles. TCRdb used MiXCR to reprocess the 5' RACE reads, holding one entry per CDR3 protein. The sample has some 900,000 distinct CDR3 sequences, about 28% seen once; the top ten hold 17%. The sample was blood. The receptors stem from a woman older than 75 in good health.

This clonotype was recorded many times. The J gene is TRBJ1-4, the V gene TRBV7-9; weak D call: TRBD1 (5 bases). This CDR3 is built from 13 residues. The V end was cut by 4 bases, the J end by 8 bases, with 11 bases between. Germline assignment: CDR1 SEHNR and CDR2 FQNEAQ (reference sequence). CDR3 amino acids: CASSSQPGEKLFF. The CDR3 DNA is TGTGCCAGCAGCTCGCAACCAGGGGAAAAACTGTTTTTT. Together with reference TRBV7-9 and TRBJ1-4, the CDR3 gives the full variable domain: DTGVSQNPRHKITKRGQNVTFRCDPISEHNRLYWYRQTLGQGPEFLTYFQNEAQLEKSRLLSDRFSAERPKGSFSTLEIQRTEQGDSAMYLCASSSQPGEKLFFGSGTQLSVL.

V gene TRBV6-5 combines with J gene TRBJ2-3, with unresolved D. The length of the CDR3 is 12 residues. CDR1 is MNHEY and CDR2 is SVGAGI in the germline V gene. The V and J ends lost 4 bases and 3 bases respectively, with 5 bases between them. This CDR3 reads CASSFETDTQYF. CDR3 coding DNA: TGTGCCAGCAGTTTTGAAACAGATACGCAGTATTTT.

This clonotype was counted many times. The genes are TRBV20-1 and TRBJ2-1, with D perhaps matching TRBD2 (6 bases). This CDR3 is built from 13 residues. Looked up from germline, CDR1 is DFQATT and CDR2 is SNEGSKA (reference sequence). Trimming took 5 bases from V and 2 from J, leaving 10 bases between them. The CDR3 region has the DNA TGCAGTGCTGATCGGGGGACCTACAATGAGCAGTTCTTC. It specifies CSADRGTYNEQFF.

The V call is TRBV20-1, the J call TRBJ1-2, with D maybe TRBD1 (5 bases). The CDR3 covers 14 residues. The V end lost 0 bases, the J end lost 5 bases, and 13 bases lay between the germline ends. Looked up from germline, CDR1 is DFQATT and CDR2 is SNEGSKA (reference sequence). CDR3 coding DNA: TGCAGTGCTAGAGACCGGGGGAGGGTTTATGGCTACACCTTC. This codes for CSARDRGRVYGYTF.

V is TRBV5-1 and J is TRBJ2-7; 8 nucleotides align to TRBD2. J was trimmed by 1 base and V by 2 bases; bases with no gene match: 5. The CDR3 loop spans 15 amino acids. Germline CDR1 reads SGHRS; CDR2 reads YFSETQ. CDR3 in DNA: TGCGCCAGCAGCTTCGGTAGCGGGGTATCCTACGAGCAGTACTTC. Translated, it gives CASSFGSGVSYEQYF.

V gene TRBV6-5 combines with J gene TRBJ2-3; D possibly corresponds to TRBD2 (5 bases). The CDR3 contains 15 residues. The germline gives CDR1 MNHEY, CDR2 SVGAGI. Deletions cut 4 bases from V and 1 base from J, with 12 bases between. Written as DNA, the CDR3 is TGTGCCAGCAGTTCTGGACTTCCTGGCACAGATACGCAGTATTTT. Protein: CASSSGLPGTDTQYF.

CDR3 in DNA: TGTGCCATCAGTGAGCGGAAACAATCTGAGGGGGCCAAAAACATTCAGTACTTC. Translated: CAISERKQSEGAKNIQYF. The rearrangement uses TRBV10-3 and TRBJ2-7, with D tentatively TRBD1 or TRBD2 (5 bases each). The closer fit of TRBJ2-4 to the DNA end suggests the J call may be wrong. The CDR3 runs to 18 residues. CDR1 and CDR2 from the germline V gene are ENHRY and SYGVKD.

A few counts support this clonotype. The CDR3 sequence is CASSSSVQSISGNTIYF. The CDR3 DNA is TGTGCCAGCAGTTCCAGCGTACAGTCTATTTCTGGAAACACCATATATTTT. The chain has TRBV6-5 and TRBJ1-3, with D unresolved. The V gene's germline CDR1 is MNHEY and CDR2 SVGAGI. The CDR3 covers 17 residues. Trimming took off 4 bases at V and 1 base at J, with 17 bases between the two ends.

V is TRBV5-4 and J is TRBJ1-2; D gene ambiguous. Trimming shortened V by 3 bases and J by 3 bases, and 12 bases separated the two germline ends. The germline V gene has CDR1 SGHNT and CDR2 YYREEE (reference sequence). The CDR3 has 14 residues. This CDR3 reads CASSSGGGHYGYTF. The DNA for the CDR3 is TGTGCCAGCAGCTCAGGAGGAGGTCACTATGGCTACACCTTC.

This clonotype has a handful of counts. Germline is not matched at one junction end, which may reflect a read error. The gene calls are TRBV7-2 and TRBJ2-3; possibly TRBD1 for D (5 bases). Germline CDR1 reads SGHTA; CDR2 reads FQGNSA. The CDR3 has 12 residues. The CDR3 sequence is CASSPGLDTRYF. CDR3 nucleotides: TGTGCCAGCAGCCCAGGGCTAGATACGCGGTATTTT.

This clonotype was found many times. The chain uses TRBV5-1 and TRBJ2-1; 7 bases line up with TRBD2. The CDR3 is 13 amino acids. Germline V gene lookup returns CDR1 SGHRS and CDR2 YFSETQ. The V and J ends lost 7 bases and 9 bases, in that order; junction bases with no gene match: 10. The CDR3 loop is CASGGTTGGEQFF. CDR3 nucleotide sequence: TGCGCCAGCGGTGGGACTACTGGCGGTGAGCAGTTCTTC.